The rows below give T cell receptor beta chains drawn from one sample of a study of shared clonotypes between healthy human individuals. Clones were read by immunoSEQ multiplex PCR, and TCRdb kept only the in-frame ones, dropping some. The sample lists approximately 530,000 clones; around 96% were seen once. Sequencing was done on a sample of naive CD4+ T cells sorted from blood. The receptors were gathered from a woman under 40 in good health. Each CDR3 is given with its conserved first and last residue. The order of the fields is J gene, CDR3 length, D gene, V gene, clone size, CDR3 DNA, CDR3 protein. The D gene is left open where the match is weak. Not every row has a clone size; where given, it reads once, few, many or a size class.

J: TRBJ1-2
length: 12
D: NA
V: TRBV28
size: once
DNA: TGTGCCAGCAGTTTAGGAGGAAGGGGCTACACCTTC
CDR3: CASSLGGRGYTF

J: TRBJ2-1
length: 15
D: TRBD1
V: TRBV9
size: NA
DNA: TGTGCCAGCAGCGTAGTCGGGACAGCACAGAATGAGCAGTTCTTC
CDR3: CASSVVGTAQNEQFF

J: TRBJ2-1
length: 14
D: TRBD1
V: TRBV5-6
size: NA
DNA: TGTGCCAGCAGCGGGGGGACAGGGGTTGGTGAGCAGTTCTTC
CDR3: CASSGGTGVGEQFF

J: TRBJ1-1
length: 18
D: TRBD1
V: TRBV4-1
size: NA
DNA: TGCGCCAGCAGCCAACAGAGAAGCAGACAGGGGGAGAACACTGAAGCTTTCTTT
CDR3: CASSQQRSRQGENTEAFF

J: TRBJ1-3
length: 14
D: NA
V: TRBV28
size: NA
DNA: TGTGCCAGCAGTTTTGGAGGGACTGGAAACACCATATATTTT
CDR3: CASSFGGTGNTIYF

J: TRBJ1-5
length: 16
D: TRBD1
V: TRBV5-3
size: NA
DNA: TGTGCCAGAAGCCCTTTGGGGACAGTCCTCAATCAGCCCCAGCATTTT
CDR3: CARSPLGTVLNQPQHF

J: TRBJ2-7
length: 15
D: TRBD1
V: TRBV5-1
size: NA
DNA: TGCGCCAGCAACGAAGGGACAGGGGACACCTACGAGCAGTACTTC
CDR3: CASNEGTGDTYEQYF

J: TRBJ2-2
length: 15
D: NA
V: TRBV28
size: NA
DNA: TGTGCCAGCAGTTTCCCGGCAGCGAACACCGGGGAGCTGTTTTTT
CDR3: CASSFPAANTGELFF

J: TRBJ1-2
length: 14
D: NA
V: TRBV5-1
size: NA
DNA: TGCGCCAGCAGCTTGGCTCCGGGTAACTATGGCTACACCTTC
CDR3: CASSLAPGNYGYTF

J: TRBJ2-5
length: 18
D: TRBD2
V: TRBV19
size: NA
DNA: TGTGCCAGTAGTCCGGCCGAGACTAGCGGGAGGGTCCAAGAGACCCAGTACTTC
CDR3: CASSPAETSGRVQETQYF

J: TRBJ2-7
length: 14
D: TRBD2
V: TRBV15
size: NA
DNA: TGTGCCACCAGCAGGCCGCGGGGGGGTTACGAGCAGTACTTC
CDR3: CATSRPRGGYEQYF

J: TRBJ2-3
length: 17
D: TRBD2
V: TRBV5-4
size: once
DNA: TGTGCCAGCAGCCCCGGGGGGGTAGCGGGAGGCACAGATACGCAGTATTTT
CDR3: CASSPGGVAGGTDTQYF

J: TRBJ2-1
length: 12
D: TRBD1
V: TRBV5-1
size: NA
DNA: TGCGCCAGCAGTTACCAGGGGGTTGTGCAGTTCTTC
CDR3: CASSYQGVVQFF

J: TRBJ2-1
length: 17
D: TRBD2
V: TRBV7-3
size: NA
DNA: TGTGCCAGCAGCTTAGTGGGACTAGCGGGAGGGCCCGGAGAGCAGTTCTTC
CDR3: CASSLVGLAGGPGEQFF

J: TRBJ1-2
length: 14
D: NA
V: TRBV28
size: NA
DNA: TGTGCCAGCAGGCCTCAGGGGCGCGCCTATGGCTACACCTTC
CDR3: CASRPQGRAYGYTF

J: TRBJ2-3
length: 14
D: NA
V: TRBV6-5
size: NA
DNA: TGTGCCAGCAGGAACCGACAAGGGTCGGATACGCAGTATTTT
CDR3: CASRNRQGSDTQYF

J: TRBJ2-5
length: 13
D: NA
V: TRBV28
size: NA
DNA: TGTGCCAGCAGCACCGGGACGCAAGAGACCCAGTACTTC
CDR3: CASSTGTQETQYF

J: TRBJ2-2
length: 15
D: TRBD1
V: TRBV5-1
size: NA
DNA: TGCGCCAGCAGGTTTGGACAGGGAGGAACCGGGGAGCTGTTTTTT
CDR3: CASRFGQGGTGELFF

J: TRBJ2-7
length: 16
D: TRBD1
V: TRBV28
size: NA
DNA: TGTGCCAGCAGTTTATCATTCCGGGACAGGGATCCCGAGCAGTACTTC
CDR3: CASSLSFRDRDPEQYF

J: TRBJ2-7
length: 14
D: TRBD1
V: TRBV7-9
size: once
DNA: TGTGCCAGCAGCCCGGGACAGAATCTTTACGAGCAGTACTTC
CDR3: CASSPGQNLYEQYF

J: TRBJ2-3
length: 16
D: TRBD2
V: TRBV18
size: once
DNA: TGTGCCAGCTCACCACCGGGACTAGCGGGAATGGATACGCAGTATTTT
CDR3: CASSPPGLAGMDTQYF

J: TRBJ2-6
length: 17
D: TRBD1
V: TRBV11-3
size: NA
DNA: TGTGCCAGCAGCCTCGGGACAGGGCCTACTGGGGCCAACGTCCTGACTTTC
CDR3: CASSLGTGPTGANVLTF

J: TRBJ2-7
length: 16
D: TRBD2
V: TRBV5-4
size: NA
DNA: TGTGCCAGCAGCTTCAGGACTAGCGGGAGAATTGCCGAGCAGTACTTC
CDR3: CASSFRTSGRIAEQYF

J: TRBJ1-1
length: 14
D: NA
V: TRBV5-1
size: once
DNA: TGCGCCAGCAGCTCATACCCACAGAACACTGAAGCTTTCTTT
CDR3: CASSSYPQNTEAFF

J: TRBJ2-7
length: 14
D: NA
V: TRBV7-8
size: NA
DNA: TGTGCCAGCAGCTTAGTACAGGGTACCTACGAGCAGTACTTC
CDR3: CASSLVQGTYEQYF

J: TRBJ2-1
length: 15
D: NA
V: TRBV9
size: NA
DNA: TGTGCCAGCAGCGAGGGACTTTCGTTCTACAATGAGCAGTTCTTC
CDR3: CASSEGLSFYNEQFF

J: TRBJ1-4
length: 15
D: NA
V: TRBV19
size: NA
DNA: TGTGCCAGTAGTATAGGGGACTATTTTAATGAAAAACTGTTTTTT
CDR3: CASSIGDYFNEKLFF

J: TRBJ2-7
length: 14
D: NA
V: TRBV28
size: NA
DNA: TGTGCCAGCAGTTTTCACGGGGCGGCCTACGAGCAGTACTTC
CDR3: CASSFHGAAYEQYF

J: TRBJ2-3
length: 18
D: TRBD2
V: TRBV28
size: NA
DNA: TGTGCCAGCAGTCCTCTTCCGGGACTAGCGGAGCCGAAGGATACGCAGTATTTT
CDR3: CASSPLPGLAEPKDTQYF

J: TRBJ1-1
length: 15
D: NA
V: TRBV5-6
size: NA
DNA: TGTGCCAGCAGCCTCATTCCGGGGGGTGGCACTGAAGCTTTCTTT
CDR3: CASSLIPGGGTEAFF

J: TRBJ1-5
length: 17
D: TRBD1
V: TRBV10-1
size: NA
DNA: TGCGCCAGCAGTGCAAACCGGGACAGGGGTAGCAATCAGCCCCAGCATTTT
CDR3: CASSANRDRGSNQPQHF

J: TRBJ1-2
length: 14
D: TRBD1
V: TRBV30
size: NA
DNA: TGTGCCTGGAGTTCTGGGACAGGGGTATATGGCTACACCTTC
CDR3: CAWSSGTGVYGYTF

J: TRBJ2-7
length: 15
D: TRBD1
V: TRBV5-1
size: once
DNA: TGCGCCAGCAGCGGACGGGACAGGGGTGACTACGAGCAGTACTTC
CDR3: CASSGRDRGDYEQYF

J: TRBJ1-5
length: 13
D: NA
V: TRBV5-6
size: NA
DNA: TGTGCCAGCAGCCGTAACACGGATCAGCCCCAGCATTTT
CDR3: CASSRNTDQPQHF

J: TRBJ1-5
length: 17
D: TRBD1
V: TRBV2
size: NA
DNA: TGTGCCAGCAGTAAAACCGGGACAGGGGCCATGTATCAGCCCCAGCATTTT
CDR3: CASSKTGTGAMYQPQHF

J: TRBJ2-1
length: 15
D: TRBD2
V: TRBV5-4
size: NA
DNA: TGTGCCAGCAGCCGTAGCGGGAGGGCCGGAAATGAGCAGTTCTTC
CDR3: CASSRSGRAGNEQFF

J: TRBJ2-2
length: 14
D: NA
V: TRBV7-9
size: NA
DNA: TGTGCCAGCAGCTTAGGACCCCGGGCCGGGGAGCTGTTTTTT
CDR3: CASSLGPRAGELFF

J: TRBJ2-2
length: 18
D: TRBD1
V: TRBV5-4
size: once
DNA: TGTGCCAGCAGTTCGGGGATTACAGGGGCCACGAACACCGGGGAGCTGTTTTTT
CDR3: CASSSGITGATNTGELFF

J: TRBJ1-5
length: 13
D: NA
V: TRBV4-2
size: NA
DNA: TGTGCCAGCAGCCAAGATCAATATCAGCCCCAGCATTTT
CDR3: CASSQDQYQPQHF

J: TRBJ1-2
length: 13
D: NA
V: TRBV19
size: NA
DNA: TGTGCCAGTAGTGGTGGCAGGGACTATGGCTACACCTTC
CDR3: CASSGGRDYGYTF